Here is one TCR beta chain with its context. Its antigen is unidentified. These data are taken from a study of long-term antiretroviral therapy in people with HIV. Findings and limits, study-wide: ART preceded a rise in diversity that nonetheless stayed lower than in transplant donor controls.

CDR1 is SEHNR, CDR2 FQNEAQ, per germline (reference sequence). V was pared by 1 base and J by 5 bases, with 8 bases between. CDR3 length: 13 amino acids. Researchers ran immunoSEQ v3.0 at survey level. Data came from immunoSEQ multiplex PCR; TCRdb stores just in-frame clones and leaves some out. The sample has some 23,000 clones, under 85% seen once. The sequencing used unsorted PBMCs, collected 1.1 years before starting antiretroviral therapy. The TCR comes from a woman in her thirties or forties with HIV. The chain is built from TRBV7-9 and TRBJ1-1, with TRBD1 as a possible D gene (5 bases). CDR3 sequence (DNA): TGTGCCAGCAGCTTAGGTGGGGGAACTGAAGCTTTCTTT. Encoded protein: CASSLGGGTEAFF.